This TCR beta chain was captured in a study of blood T cell repertoires in COVID-19. Study in general: Sources were T cells, B-cell-depleted T cells, or PBMCs; the material itself was cDNA or gDNA.

Per the study methods: The assay estimated nucleated cells by amplifying reference gene primers. TCRdb keeps only in-frame clones here, not all; method: immunoSEQ multiplex PCR. V and J calls and clone size are copied from that table; D and trimming were computed from the DNA. The data hold more than 90,000 clones, with about 85% observed a single time. This CDR3 has 15 residues. Looked up from germline, CDR1 is MRHNA and CDR2 is SNTAGT. The ends lost 5 bases at V and 4 bases at J; junction bases unmatched: 8. The chain links TRBV6-4 to TRBJ1-5; TRBD1 matches at 7 bases. The sample taken for sequencing was peripheral blood. The TCR comes from an elderly man with acute or convalescent COVID-19. The CDR3 sequence: CASSTQPGQNQPQHF. CDR3 bases: TGTGCCAGCAGTACTCAACCGGGACAGAATCAGCCCCAGCATTTT.